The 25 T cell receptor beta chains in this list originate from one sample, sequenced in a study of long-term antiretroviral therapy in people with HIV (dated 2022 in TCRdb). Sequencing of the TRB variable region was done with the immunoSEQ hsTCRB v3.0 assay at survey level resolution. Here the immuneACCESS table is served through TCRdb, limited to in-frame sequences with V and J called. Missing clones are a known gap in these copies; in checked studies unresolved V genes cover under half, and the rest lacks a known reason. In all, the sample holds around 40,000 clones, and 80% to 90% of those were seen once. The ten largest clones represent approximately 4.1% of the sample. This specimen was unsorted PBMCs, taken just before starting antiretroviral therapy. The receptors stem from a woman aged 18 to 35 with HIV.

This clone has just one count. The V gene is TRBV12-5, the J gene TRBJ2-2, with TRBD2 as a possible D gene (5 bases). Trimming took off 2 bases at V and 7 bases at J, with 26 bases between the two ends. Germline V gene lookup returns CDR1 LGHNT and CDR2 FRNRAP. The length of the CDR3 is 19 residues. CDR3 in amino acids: CASGLLSGGLGERVGELFF. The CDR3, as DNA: TGTGCTAGTGGTTTGCTGTCAGGCGGGCTCGGGGAAAGGGTCGGGGAGCTGTTTTTT.

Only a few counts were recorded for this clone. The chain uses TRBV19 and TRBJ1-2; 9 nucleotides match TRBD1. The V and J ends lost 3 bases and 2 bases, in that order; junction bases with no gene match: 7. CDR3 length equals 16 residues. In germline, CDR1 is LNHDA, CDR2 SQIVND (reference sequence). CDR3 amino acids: CASSMGQGVGNYGYTF. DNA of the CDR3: TGTGCCAGTAGTATGGGACAGGGAGTCGGAAACTATGGCTACACCTTC.

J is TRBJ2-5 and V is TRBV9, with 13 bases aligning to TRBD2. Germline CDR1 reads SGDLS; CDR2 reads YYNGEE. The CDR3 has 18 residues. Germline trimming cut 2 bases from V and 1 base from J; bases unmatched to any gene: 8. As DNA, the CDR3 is TGTGCCAGCAGCGTCTTAGGACTAGCGGGAGACTTCCAAGAGACCCAGTACTTC. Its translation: CASSVLGLAGDFQETQYF.

CDR3 residues: CASSVPAGLDQETQYF. CDR3 in DNA: TGTGCCAGCAGCGTCCCAGCGGGTTTGGACCAAGAGACCCAGTACTTC. This chain links TRBV5-4 with TRBJ2-5, with D possibly TRBD2 on 6 matching bases. V lost 4 bases and J lost 0, with 16 bases in between. The CDR3 is made up of 16 amino acids. The V gene's germline CDR1 is SGHNT and CDR2 YYREEE (reference sequence).

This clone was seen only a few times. Here the CDR3 reads CASSAGPNGYTF. The CDR3 bases are TGTGCCAGCAGCGCGGGTCCAAATGGCTACACCTTC. The V call is TRBV9, the J call TRBJ1-2; D is ambiguous. Germline V gene data show CDR1 as SGDLS and CDR2 as YYNGEE. V lost 3 bases and J 6 bases, leaving 9 bases between the germline ends. The CDR3 has 12 residues.

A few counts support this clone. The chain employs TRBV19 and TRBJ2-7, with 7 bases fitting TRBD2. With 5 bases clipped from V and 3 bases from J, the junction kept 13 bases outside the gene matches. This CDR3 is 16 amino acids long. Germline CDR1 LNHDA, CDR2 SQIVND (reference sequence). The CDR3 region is CASSPSVASGGYEQYF. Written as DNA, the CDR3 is TGTGCCAGTAGTCCCTCAGTGGCTAGCGGAGGCTACGAGCAGTACTTC. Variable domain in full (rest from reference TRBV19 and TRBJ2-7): DGGITQSPKYLFRKEGQNVTLSCEQNLNHDAMYWYRQDPGQGLRLIYYSQIVNDFQKGDIAEGYSVSREKKESFPLTVTSAQKNPTAFYLCASSPSVASGGYEQYFGPGTRLTVT.

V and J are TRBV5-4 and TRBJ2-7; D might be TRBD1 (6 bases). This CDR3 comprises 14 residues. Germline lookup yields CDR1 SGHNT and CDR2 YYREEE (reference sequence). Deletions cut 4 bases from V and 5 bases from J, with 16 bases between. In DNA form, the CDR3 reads TGTGCCAGCAGCGGACCTAGGGGGTGGGACGAGCAGTACTTC. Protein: CASSGPRGWDEQYF.

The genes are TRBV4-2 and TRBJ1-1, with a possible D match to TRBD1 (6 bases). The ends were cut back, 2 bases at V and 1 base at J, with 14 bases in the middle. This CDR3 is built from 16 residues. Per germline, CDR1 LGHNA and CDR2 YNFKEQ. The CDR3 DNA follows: TGTGCCAGCAGCCAACTTGGGGAGACAGGGAACACTGAAGCTTTCTTT. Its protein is CASSQLGETGNTEAFF.

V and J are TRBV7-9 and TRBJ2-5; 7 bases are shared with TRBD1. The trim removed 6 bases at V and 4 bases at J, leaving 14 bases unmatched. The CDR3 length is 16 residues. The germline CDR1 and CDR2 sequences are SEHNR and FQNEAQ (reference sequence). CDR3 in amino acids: CASSIYRRQGTETQYF. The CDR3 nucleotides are TGTGCCAGCAGTATCTACCGGAGACAGGGCACAGAGACCCAGTACTTC.

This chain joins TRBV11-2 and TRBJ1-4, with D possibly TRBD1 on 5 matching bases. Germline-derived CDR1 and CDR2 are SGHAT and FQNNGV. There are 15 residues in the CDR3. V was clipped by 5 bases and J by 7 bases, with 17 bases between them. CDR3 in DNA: TGTGCCAGCAGCCGCCTCACTGGGGGGGGTGAAAAACTGTTTTTT. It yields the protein CASSRLTGGGEKLFF.

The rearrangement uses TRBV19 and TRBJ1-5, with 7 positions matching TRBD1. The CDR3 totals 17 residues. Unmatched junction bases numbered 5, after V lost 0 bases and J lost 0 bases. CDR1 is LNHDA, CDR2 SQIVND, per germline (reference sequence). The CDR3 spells CASSIDDTGVSNQPQHF. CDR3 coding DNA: TGTGCCAGTAGTATAGATGACACAGGGGTTAGCAATCAGCCCCAGCATTTT.

This chain's CDR3 is CASKGGTAGGEAFF. DNA for the CDR3: TGCGCCAGCAAGGGGGGGACAGCAGGGGGTGAAGCTTTCTTT. This chain uses TRBV5-1 with TRBJ1-1; TRBD1 agrees at 7 bases. V lost 6 bases, J lost 7 bases, and 12 bases stayed unmatched. The CDR3 totals 14 residues. Germline assignment: CDR1 SGHRS and CDR2 YFSETQ.

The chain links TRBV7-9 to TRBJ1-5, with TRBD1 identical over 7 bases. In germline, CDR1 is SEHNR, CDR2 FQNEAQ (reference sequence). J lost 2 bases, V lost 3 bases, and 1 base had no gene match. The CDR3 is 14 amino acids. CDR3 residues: CASSFTGGNQPQHF. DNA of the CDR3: TGTGCCAGCAGCTTTACAGGGGGCAATCAGCCCCAGCATTTT.

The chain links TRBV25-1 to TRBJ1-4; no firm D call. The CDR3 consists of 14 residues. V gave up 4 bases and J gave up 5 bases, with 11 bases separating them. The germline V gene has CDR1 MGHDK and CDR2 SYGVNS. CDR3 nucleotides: TGTGCCAGCAGTGGCGCGGGTTCCAATGAAAAACTGTTTTTT. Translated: CASSGAGSNEKLFF.

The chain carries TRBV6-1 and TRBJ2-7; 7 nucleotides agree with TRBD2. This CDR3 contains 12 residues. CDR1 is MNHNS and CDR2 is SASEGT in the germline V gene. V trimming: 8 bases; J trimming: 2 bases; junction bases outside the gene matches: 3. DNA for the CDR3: TGTGCCAGCTCGGGAGGACCCTACGAGCAGTACTTC. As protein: CASSGGPYEQYF.

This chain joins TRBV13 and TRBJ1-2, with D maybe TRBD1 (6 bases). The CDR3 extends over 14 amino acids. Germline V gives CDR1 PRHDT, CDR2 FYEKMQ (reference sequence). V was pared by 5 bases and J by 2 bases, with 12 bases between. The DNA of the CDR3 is TGTGCCAGCAGCACCGCCACAGGGAACTATGGCTACACCTTC. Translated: CASSTATGNYGYTF.

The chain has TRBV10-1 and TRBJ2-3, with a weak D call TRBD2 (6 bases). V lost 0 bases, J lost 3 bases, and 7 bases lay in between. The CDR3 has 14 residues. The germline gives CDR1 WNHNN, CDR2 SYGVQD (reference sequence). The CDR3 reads CASSESAGTDTQYF. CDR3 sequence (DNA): TGCGCCAGCAGTGAGTCTGCGGGAACAGATACGCAGTATTTT.

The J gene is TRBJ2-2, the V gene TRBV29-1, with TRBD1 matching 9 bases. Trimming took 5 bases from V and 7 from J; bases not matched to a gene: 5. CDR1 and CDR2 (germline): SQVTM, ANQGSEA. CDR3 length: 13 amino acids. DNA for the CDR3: TGCAGCGTTTCACAGGGGGCTAGCGGGGAGCTGTTTTTT. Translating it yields CSVSQGASGELFF.

CDR3 DNA sequence: TGTGCCAGTAGTATAGCAGGGGCCCACTCTGGGGCCAACGTCCTGACTTTC. Its protein is CASSIAGAHSGANVLTF. V and J are TRBV19 and TRBJ2-6, with D perhaps matching TRBD1 (6 bases). This CDR3 comprises 17 residues. The V gene's germline CDR1 is LNHDA and CDR2 SQIVND (reference sequence). Trimming pared 1 base from V and 0 bases from J, leaving 10 bases between.

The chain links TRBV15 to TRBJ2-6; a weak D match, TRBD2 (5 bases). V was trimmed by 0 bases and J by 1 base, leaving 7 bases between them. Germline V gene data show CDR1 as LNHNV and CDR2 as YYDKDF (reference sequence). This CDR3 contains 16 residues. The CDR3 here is CATSRDLASGANVLTF. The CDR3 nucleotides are TGTGCCACCAGCAGAGATCTAGCATCTGGGGCCAACGTCCTGACTTTC.

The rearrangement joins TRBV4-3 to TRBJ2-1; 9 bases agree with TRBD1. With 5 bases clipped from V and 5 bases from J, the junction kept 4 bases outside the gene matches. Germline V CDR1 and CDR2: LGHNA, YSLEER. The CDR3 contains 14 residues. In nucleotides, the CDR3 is TGCGCCAGCAGCTGGGGACAGGGTGACAATGAGCAGTTCTTC. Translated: CASSWGQGDNEQFF.

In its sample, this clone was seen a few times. CDR3 sequence reads: CASSAQGSNQPQHF. CDR3 DNA sequence: TGTGCCAGCAGCGCTCAGGGTAGCAATCAGCCCCAGCATTTT. The rearrangement links TRBV9 to TRBJ1-5, with D possibly matching TRBD1 (5 bases). The CDR3 spans 14 residues. Trimming took off 3 bases at V and 0 bases at J, with 7 bases between the two ends. The germline CDR1 and CDR2 sequences are SGDLS and YYNGEE.

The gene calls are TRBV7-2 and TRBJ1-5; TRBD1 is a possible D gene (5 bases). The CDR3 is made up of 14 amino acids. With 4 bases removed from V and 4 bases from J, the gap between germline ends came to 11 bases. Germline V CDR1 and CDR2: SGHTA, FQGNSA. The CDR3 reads CASSSSGRNQPQHF. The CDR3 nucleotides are TGTGCCAGCAGCTCATCGGGACGGAATCAGCCCCAGCATTTT.

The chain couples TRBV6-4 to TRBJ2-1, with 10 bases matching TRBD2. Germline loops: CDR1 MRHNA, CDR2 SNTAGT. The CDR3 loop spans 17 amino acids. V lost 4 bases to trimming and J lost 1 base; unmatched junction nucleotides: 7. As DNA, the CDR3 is TGTGCCAGCAGTGCAGGTATAGCGGGAGGTTCCTACAATGAGCAGTTCTTC. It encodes CASSAGIAGGSYNEQFF.

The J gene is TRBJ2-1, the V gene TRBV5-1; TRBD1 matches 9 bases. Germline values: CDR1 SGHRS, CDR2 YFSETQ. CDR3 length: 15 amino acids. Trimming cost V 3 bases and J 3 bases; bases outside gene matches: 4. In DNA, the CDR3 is TGCGCCAGCAGCTCAGACAGGGGGATCTACAATGAGCAGTTCTTC. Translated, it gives CASSSDRGIYNEQFF.